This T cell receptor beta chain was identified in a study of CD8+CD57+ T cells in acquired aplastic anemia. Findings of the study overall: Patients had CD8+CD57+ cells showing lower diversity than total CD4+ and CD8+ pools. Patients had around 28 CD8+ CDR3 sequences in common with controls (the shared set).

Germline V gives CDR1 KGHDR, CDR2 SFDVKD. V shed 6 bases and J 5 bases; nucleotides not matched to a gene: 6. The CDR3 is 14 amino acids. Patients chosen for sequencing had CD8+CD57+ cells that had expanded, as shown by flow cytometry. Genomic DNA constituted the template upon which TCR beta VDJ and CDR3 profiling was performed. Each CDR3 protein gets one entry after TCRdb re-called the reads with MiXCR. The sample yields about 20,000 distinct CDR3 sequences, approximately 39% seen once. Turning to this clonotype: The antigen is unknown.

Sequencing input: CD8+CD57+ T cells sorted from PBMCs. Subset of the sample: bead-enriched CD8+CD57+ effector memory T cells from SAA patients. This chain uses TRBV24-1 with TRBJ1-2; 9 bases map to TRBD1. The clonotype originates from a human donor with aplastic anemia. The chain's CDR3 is CATSSTGTGYGYTF. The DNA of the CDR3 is TGTGCCACCAGTAGCACCGGGACAGGGTATGGCTACACCTTC.